The 20 T cell receptor beta chains below were found in one sample sequenced in a study of control samples from healthy donors and cancer patients. The repertoire was sequenced with immunoSEQ multiplex PCR; TCRdb's copy has only in-frame clones and lacks some. The sample shows hundreds of thousands of clones, more than 65% of them seen only once. Sample: PBMCs. These receptors were collected from a woman in her sixties with lung cancer.

This clone was seen only once. This chain uses TRBV20-1 with TRBJ1-5, with D hard to call. This CDR3 has 13 amino acids. Germline values: CDR1 DFQATT, CDR2 SNEGSKA (reference sequence). Trimming took off 3 bases at V and 2 bases at J, with 8 bases between the two ends. This chain's CDR3 is CSASRGRNQPQHF. In nucleotides, the CDR3 is TGCAGTGCTAGTCGTGGTCGCAATCAGCCCCAGCATTTT.

The chain employs TRBV5-1 and TRBJ1-5, with D uncertain. The germline CDR1 and CDR2 sequences are SGHRS and YFSETQ. V was shortened by 2 bases and J by 4 bases, with 7 bases between the two germline ends. The CDR3 spans 13 residues. CDR3 DNA sequence: TGCGCCAGCAGCTTAGCCCCTAATCAGCCCCAGCATTTT. Amino acid sequence: CASSLAPNQPQHF. The full variable domain, in which reference TRBV5-1 and TRBJ1-5 provide the parts outside the CDR3, is KAGVTQTPRYLIKTRGQQVTLSCSPISGHRSVSWYQQTPGQGLQFLFEYFSETQRNKGNFPGRFSGRQFSNSRSEMNVSTLELGDSALYLCASSLAPNQPQHFGDGTRLSIL.

This sequence joins TRBV9 and TRBJ2-3; 9 bases are a match to TRBD1. The germline gives CDR1 SGDLS, CDR2 YYNGEE. V lost 0 bases, J lost 2 bases, and 1 base stayed unmatched. The CDR3 covers 15 residues. The CDR3 nucleotides read TGTGCCAGCAGCGTAGAACAGGGGGCCACAGATACGCAGTATTTT. It is translated as CASSVEQGATDTQYF.

This clone came up a few times. The chain joins TRBV19 to TRBJ2-1; D possibly matches TRBD1 or TRBD2 (6 bases each). The CDR3 is 15 residues long. V gave up 5 bases and J gave up 6 bases, with 17 bases separating them. The germline CDR1 and CDR2 sequences are LNHDA and SQIVND (reference sequence). CDR3: CASSFGGSYGNEQFF. The CDR3 DNA reads as TGTGCCAGTAGTTTCGGGGGCTCTTACGGCAATGAGCAGTTCTTC. Filled out from reference TRBV19 and TRBJ2-1, the complete variable domain reads DGGITQSPKYLFRKEGQNVTLSCEQNLNHDAMYWYRQDPGQGLRLIYYSQIVNDFQKGDIAEGYSVSREKKESFPLTVTSAQKNPTAFYLCASSFGGSYGNEQFFGPGTRLTVL.

This clone was detected once. The V and J genes are TRBV10-3 and TRBJ2-5; TRBD1 might be the D (5 bases). V was cut by 7 bases and J by 0 bases, with 9 bases left in between. The CDR3 loop spans 13 amino acids. Germline V CDR1 and CDR2: ENHRY, SYGVKD. Here the CDR3 DNA reads TGTGCCATCAATAGGGGAAACCAAGAGACCCAGTACTTC. Its protein product is CAINRGNQETQYF.

This chain uses TRBV4-1 with TRBJ2-3; 15 bases are shared with TRBD2. The length of the CDR3 is 20 residues. CDR1 is MGHRA and CDR2 is YSYEKL in the germline V gene. J was trimmed by 0 bases and V by 2 bases; bases with no gene match: 9. Written as DNA, the CDR3 is TGCGCCAGCAGCCAACCGGGACTAGCGGGAGGCTCTCGTAGCACAGATACGCAGTATTTT. It codes for CASSQPGLAGGSRSTDTQYF.

The genes are TRBV4-1 and TRBJ2-3, with D perhaps assigned TRBD1 or TRBD2 (6 bases each). Trimming took 8 bases from V and 4 from J, leaving 16 bases between them. Germline V CDR1 and CDR2: MGHRA, YSYEKL. CDR3 length: 14 amino acids. The CDR3 here is CASSRGADSDTQYF. The DNA of the CDR3 is TGCGCCAGCTCGAGGGGGGCTGATTCAGATACGCAGTATTTT.

This clone appeared once. DNA for the CDR3: TGTGCCAGCAGCTTAGGGGGCTTGATCTACGAGCAGTACTTC. As protein: CASSLGGLIYEQYF. V usage is TRBV7-8 and J usage is TRBJ2-7, with TRBD1 as a possible D gene (5 bases). Trimming left V 1 base short and J 3 bases short, with 10 bases between. This CDR3 is built from 14 residues. The germline V gene has CDR1 SGHVS and CDR2 FQNEAQ.

The chain combines TRBV12-3 or TRBV12-4 with TRBJ2-1; TRBD2 agrees at 9 bases. The CDR3 runs 11 residues. With V trimmed by 6 bases and J by 15 bases, 6 bases remained unmatched. The CDR3 loop is CASSAGTSRFF. The CDR3 DNA sequence: TGTGCCAGCAGCGCCGGGACTAGCAGGTTCTTC.

The V gene is TRBV14, the J gene TRBJ1-1; no definite D call. The CDR3 extends over 14 amino acids. V lost 0 bases, J lost 5 bases, and 10 bases lay in between. Germline CDR1 reads SGHDN; CDR2 reads FVKESK. The CDR3: CASSQDIWRTEAFF. CDR3 bases: TGTGCCAGCAGCCAAGATATTTGGAGGACTGAAGCTTTCTTT.

V and J are TRBV15 and TRBJ2-1; 7 bases align to TRBD2. Germline values: CDR1 LNHNV, CDR2 YYDKDF (reference sequence). This CDR3 has 16 amino acids. V lost 0 bases to trimming and J lost 5 bases; unmatched junction nucleotides: 7. This chain's CDR3 is CATSRDGGGRDNEQFF. CDR3 nucleotide sequence: TGTGCCACCAGCAGAGATGGGGGGGGTAGAGACAATGAGCAGTTCTTC.

The table lists this clone with a count of one. The chain carries TRBV5-8 and TRBJ2-5, with 8 bases matching TRBD2. V lost 6 bases to trimming and J lost 3 bases; unmatched junction nucleotides: 16. The length of the CDR3 is 17 residues. The V gene's germline CDR1 is SGHTS and CDR2 YDEGEE. CDR3 loop: CASTSQWGTSGKETQYF. The CDR3 DNA sequence: TGTGCCAGCACTTCCCAGTGGGGCACTAGCGGAAAAGAGACCCAGTACTTC.

The V gene is TRBV12-3 or TRBV12-4, the J gene TRBJ1-4; D not certain. Between the trimmed V and J ends, which lost 3 bases and 8 bases, there was a span of 10 bases. The CDR3 runs 13 residues. The DNA for the CDR3 is TGTGCCAGCAGTTTGACTACTGGGGAAAAACTGTTTTTT. It codes for CASSLTTGEKLFF.

The V gene is TRBV19, the J gene TRBJ2-5; 8 bases agree with TRBD1. The CDR3 totals 15 residues. Germline V lookup: CDR1 LNHDA, CDR2 SQIVND (reference sequence). The V and J ends lost 4 bases and 1 base, in that order; junction bases with no gene match: 5. The CDR3 here is CASSSQGQGQETQYF. In DNA, the CDR3 is TGTGCCAGTAGTAGCCAAGGACAGGGCCAAGAGACCCAGTACTTC.

The V call is TRBV5-1, the J call TRBJ2-7; D possibly corresponds to TRBD2 (5 bases). In germline, CDR1 is SGHRS, CDR2 YFSETQ. The CDR3 loop spans 14 amino acids. Trimming left V 4 bases short and J 7 bases short, with 18 bases between. The CDR3 sequence is CASSPTYSPGEQYF. CDR3 DNA sequence: TGCGCCAGCAGCCCTACATATTCGCCGGGGGAGCAGTACTTC.

The genes are TRBV5-4 and TRBJ1-2, with D perhaps matching TRBD1 (5 bases). V was shortened by 1 base and J by 7 bases, with 11 bases between the two germline ends. CDR1 is SGHNT and CDR2 is YYREEE in the germline V gene (reference sequence). CDR3 length: 13 residues. Here the CDR3 reads CASSLSRVAGYTF. CDR3 DNA: TGTGCCAGCAGCTTGAGCAGGGTGGCTGGCTACACCTTC.

The gene calls are TRBV12-5 and TRBJ2-3, with 10 bases lining up with TRBD2. The CDR3 loop spans 16 amino acids. Unmatched junction bases numbered 3, after V lost 1 base and J lost 2 bases. Germline CDR1 LGHNT, CDR2 FRNRAP. The CDR3 spells CASGLESGRATDTQYF. The CDR3 region has the DNA TGTGCTAGTGGTTTGGAAAGCGGGAGGGCCACAGATACGCAGTATTTT.

The J gene is TRBJ1-2, the V gene TRBV19, with a possible D match to TRBD1 (6 bases). Germline values: CDR1 LNHDA, CDR2 SQIVND (reference sequence). The CDR3 contains 14 residues. V was pared by 3 bases and J by 7 bases, with 15 bases between. The CDR3 spells CASSIPSRGPGYTF. Written as DNA, the CDR3 is TGTGCCAGTAGTATCCCCTCCAGGGGCCCTGGCTACACCTTC.

This chain links TRBV7-8 with TRBJ2-7; D is unclear. Germline V gives CDR1 SGHVS, CDR2 FQNEAQ. The CDR3 is made up of 15 amino acids. V lost 3 bases and J 6 bases, leaving 18 bases between the germline ends. The CDR3 protein is CASSLPRASLVEQYF. CDR3 bases: TGTGCCAGCAGCTTGCCCCGCGCATCCCTGGTCGAGCAGTACTTC.

The chain couples TRBV27 to TRBJ2-1, with 8 bases that match TRBD1. There are 17 residues in the CDR3. After removal of 3 bases from V and 6 bases from J, the junction contained 13 bases not matched to a gene. Germline loops: CDR1 MNHEY, CDR2 SMNVEV (reference sequence). CDR3 sequence: CASSFRDRFPPGNEQFF. CDR3 DNA sequence: TGTGCCAGCAGTTTCCGGGACAGGTTCCCTCCGGGCAATGAGCAGTTCTTC.